A single sample is the source of the 3 T cell receptor beta chains below, sequenced in a study of blood T cell repertoires in COVID-19. The repertoire was sequenced with immunoSEQ multiplex PCR; TCRdb's copy has only in-frame clones and lacks some. The data contain 100,000 to 150,000 clones, approximately 86% of them singletons. The source material was PBMCs or T cells enriched from blood (not recorded which). The source of these receptors is a woman in her forties or fifties who had recovered from COVID-19.

The gene calls are TRBV5-1 and TRBJ1-2, with no clear D. The CDR3 is 12 amino acids. Looked up from germline, CDR1 is SGHRS and CDR2 is YFSETQ. The V and J ends lost 6 bases and 8 bases respectively, with 14 bases between them. CDR3 coding DNA: TGCGCCAGCACCGAGATAGGAGAGGGCTACACCTTC. This sequence encodes CASTEIGEGYTF.

The V and J genes are TRBV7-2 and TRBJ2-7; 11 bases align to TRBD2. In germline, CDR1 is SGHTA, CDR2 FQGNSA. The junction had 2 bases not matched to a gene; V was cut back by 6 bases and J by 4 bases. The CDR3 sequence is 13 residues long. The CDR3 loop reads CASRPSGGYEQYF. CDR3 sequence (DNA): TGTGCCAGCAGACCTAGCGGGGGGTACGAGCAGTACTTC.

This clone has a single count. The chain uses TRBV25-1 and TRBJ2-7; D possibly corresponds to TRBD1 (5 bases). CDR1 and CDR2 from the germline V gene are MGHDK and SYGVNS. The CDR3 runs 15 residues. V was cut by 1 base and J by 3 bases, with 13 bases left in between. CDR3 region: CASSEFRGLGYEQYF. CDR3 DNA: TGTGCCAGCAGTGAATTTAGGGGTTTGGGCTACGAGCAGTACTTC.